These T cell receptor beta chains were read from a single sample in a study of CD8 T cells in ankylosing spondylitis. One entry per CDR3 protein, called by TCRdb with MiXCR from the 5' RACE reads. Counted here are around 390,000 distinct CDR3 sequences, 20% to 25% occurring once; the ten biggest clones make up about a sixth. Material: blood, either unsorted or a sorted T cell fraction (not recorded which). The receptors here all came from a male donor with ankylosing spondylitis. Each CDR3 is given with its conserved first and last residue. The D gene is left open where the match is weak. Rows may omit the clone size; those that give it use once, few, many or a size class.

j_gene: TRBJ1-2; v_gene: TRBV20-1; d_gene: NA; abundance: few; CDR3nt: TGCAGTGCTAGGAAAACAGGTTACTATGGCTACACCTTC; CDR3aa: CSARKTGYYGYTF
j_gene: TRBJ2-2; v_gene: TRBV10-3; d_gene: NA; abundance: NA; CDR3nt: TGTGCCATCAGTGGGCAGGGGAACACCGGGGAGCTGTTTTTT; CDR3aa: CAISGQGNTGELFF
j_gene: TRBJ2-7; v_gene: TRBV13; d_gene: NA; abundance: NA; CDR3nt: TGTGCCAGCAGCTTGGGAGACAACGCCTACGAGCAGTACTTC; CDR3aa: CASSLGDNAYEQYF
j_gene: TRBJ1-4; v_gene: TRBV5-1; d_gene: TRBD1; abundance: NA; CDR3nt: TGCGCCAGCAGCTGGACAGGGGATAATCAAAAACTGTTTTTT; CDR3aa: CASSWTGDNQKLFF
j_gene: TRBJ2-1; v_gene: TRBV29-1; d_gene: TRBD2; abundance: NA; CDR3nt: TGCAGCGTTGAGGCTAGCGGAGGGGTCGATGAGCAGTTCTTC; CDR3aa: CSVEASGGVDEQFF
j_gene: TRBJ2-5; v_gene: TRBV5-1; d_gene: NA; abundance: NA; CDR3nt: TGCGCCAGCAGCTTAATCGTAGGGAACCAAGAGACCCAGTACTTC; CDR3aa: CASSLIVGNQETQYF
j_gene: TRBJ1-1; v_gene: TRBV5-1; d_gene: NA; abundance: NA; CDR3nt: TGCGCCAGCAGCTTGGTCAGCACGAACACTGAAGCTTTCTTT; CDR3aa: CASSLVSTNTEAFF
j_gene: TRBJ2-7; v_gene: TRBV28; d_gene: TRBD2; abundance: NA; CDR3nt: TGTGCCAGCCGGGGACTAGCGGGCTCCTACGAGCAGTACTTC; CDR3aa: CASRGLAGSYEQYF
j_gene: TRBJ2-1; v_gene: TRBV11-1; d_gene: NA; abundance: NA; CDR3nt: TGTGCCAGCAGCTACCTTCGGTCTGACTCCTACAATGAGCAGTTCTTC; CDR3aa: CASSYLRSDSYNEQFF
j_gene: TRBJ1-5; v_gene: TRBV19; d_gene: NA; abundance: NA; CDR3nt: TGTGCCAGTAGTAGTGGACGGAGTCAGCCCCAGCATTTT; CDR3aa: CASSSGRSQPQHF
j_gene: TRBJ2-7; v_gene: TRBV7-2; d_gene: NA; abundance: few; CDR3nt: TGTGCCAGCAGCTTAGACAGCACCGGGGACGAGCAGTACTTC; CDR3aa: CASSLDSTGDEQYF
j_gene: TRBJ2-7; v_gene: TRBV6-1; d_gene: TRBD2; abundance: few; CDR3nt: TGTGCCAGCAAGAACCGTGGACTAGCGGGAACTTTGGGGCAGTACTTC; CDR3aa: CASKNRGLAGTLGQYF
j_gene: TRBJ1-4; v_gene: TRBV12-3/TRBV12-4; d_gene: NA; abundance: few; CDR3nt: TGTGCCAGCAGTCTCCAACAGGGATTGATTGAAAAACTGTTTTTT; CDR3aa: CASSLQQGLIEKLFF
j_gene: TRBJ2-5; v_gene: TRBV7-7; d_gene: TRBD2; abundance: few; CDR3nt: TGTGCCAGCAGCCGATCGGGGGGGCCGGGAGAGACCCAGTACTTC; CDR3aa: CASSRSGGPGETQYF
j_gene: TRBJ2-1; v_gene: TRBV6-5; d_gene: NA; abundance: few; CDR3nt: TGTGCCAGCAGTTACTCGAGGGATTTCCACAATGAGCAGTTCTTC; CDR3aa: CASSYSRDFHNEQFF
j_gene: TRBJ1-5; v_gene: TRBV6-1; d_gene: NA; abundance: NA; CDR3nt: TGTGCCAGCAGTGGCCTTTGGGGTCAGCCCCAGCATTTT; CDR3aa: CASSGLWGQPQHF
j_gene: TRBJ2-1; v_gene: TRBV14; d_gene: NA; abundance: NA; CDR3nt: TGTGCCAGCAGCCAAGAAAACAACTCTCCAGAGCAGTTCTTC; CDR3aa: CASSQENNSPEQFF
j_gene: TRBJ2-1; v_gene: TRBV28; d_gene: TRBD1; abundance: NA; CDR3nt: TGTGCCAGCAGTTCACCCCACAGGGGAGTTAACAATGAGCAGTTCTTC; CDR3aa: CASSSPHRGVNNEQFF
j_gene: TRBJ1-3; v_gene: TRBV20-1; d_gene: NA; abundance: NA; CDR3nt: TGCAGTGCGATTGGGGCAGATGGAAACACCATATATTTT; CDR3aa: CSAIGADGNTIYF
j_gene: TRBJ2-7; v_gene: TRBV6-2/TRBV6-3; d_gene: NA; abundance: few; CDR3nt: TGTGCCAGCAATCTCCGCAGGGGATCCTACGAGCAGTACTTC; CDR3aa: CASNLRRGSYEQYF
j_gene: TRBJ2-1; v_gene: TRBV11-1; d_gene: TRBD2; abundance: NA; CDR3nt: TGTGCCAGCAGCTCTAGCGGGGGGTACAATGAGCAGTTCTTC; CDR3aa: CASSSSGGYNEQFF
j_gene: TRBJ2-7; v_gene: TRBV7-9; d_gene: NA; abundance: NA; CDR3nt: TGTGCCAGCAGCTTAGTAAGCCCAGGTCTGTACTTC; CDR3aa: CASSLVSPGLYF